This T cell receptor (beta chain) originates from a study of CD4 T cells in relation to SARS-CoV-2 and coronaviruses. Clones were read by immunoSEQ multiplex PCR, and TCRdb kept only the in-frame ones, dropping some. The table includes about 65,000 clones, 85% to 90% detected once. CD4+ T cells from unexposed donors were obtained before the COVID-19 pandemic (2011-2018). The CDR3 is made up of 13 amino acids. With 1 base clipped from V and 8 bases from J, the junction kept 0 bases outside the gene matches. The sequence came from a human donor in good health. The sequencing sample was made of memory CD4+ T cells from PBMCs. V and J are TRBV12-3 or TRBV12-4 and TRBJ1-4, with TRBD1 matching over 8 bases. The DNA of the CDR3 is TGTGCCAGCAGTTTAGACAGGGGGGAAAAACTGTTTTTT. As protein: CASSLDRGEKLFF.